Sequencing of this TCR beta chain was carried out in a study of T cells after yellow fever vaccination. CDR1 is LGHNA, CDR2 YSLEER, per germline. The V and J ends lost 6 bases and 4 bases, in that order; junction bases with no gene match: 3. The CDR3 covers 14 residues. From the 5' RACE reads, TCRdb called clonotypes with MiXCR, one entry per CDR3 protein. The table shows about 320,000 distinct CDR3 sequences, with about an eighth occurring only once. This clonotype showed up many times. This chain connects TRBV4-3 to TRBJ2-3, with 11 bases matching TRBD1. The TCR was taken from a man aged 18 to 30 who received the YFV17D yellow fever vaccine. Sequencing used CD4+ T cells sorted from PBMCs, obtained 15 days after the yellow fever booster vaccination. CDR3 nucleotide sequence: TGCGCCAGCAGGCCGGGACAGGGGGCAGATACGCAGTATTTT. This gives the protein CASRPGQGADTQYF.